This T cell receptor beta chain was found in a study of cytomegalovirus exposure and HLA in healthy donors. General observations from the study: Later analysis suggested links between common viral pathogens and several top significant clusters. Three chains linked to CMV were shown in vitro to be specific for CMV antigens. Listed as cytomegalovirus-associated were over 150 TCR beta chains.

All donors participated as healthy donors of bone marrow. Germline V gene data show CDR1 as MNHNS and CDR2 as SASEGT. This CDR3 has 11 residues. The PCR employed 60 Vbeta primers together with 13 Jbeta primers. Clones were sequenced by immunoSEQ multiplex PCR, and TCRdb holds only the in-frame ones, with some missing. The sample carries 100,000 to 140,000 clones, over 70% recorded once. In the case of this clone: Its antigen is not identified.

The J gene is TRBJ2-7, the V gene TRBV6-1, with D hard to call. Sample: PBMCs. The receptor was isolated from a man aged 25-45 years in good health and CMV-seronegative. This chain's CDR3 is CSAQVNYEQYF. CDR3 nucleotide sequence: TGTTCGGCCCAGGTCAACTACGAGCAGTACTTC.